This TCR beta chain was recovered during a study of blood T cell repertoires in COVID-19. The V segment lost 3 bases and the J segment 8 bases; nucleotides outside the gene matches: 9. Germline V CDR1 and CDR2: LNHDA, SQIVND (reference sequence). This CDR3 has 15 amino acids. This table comes from immunoSEQ multiplex PCR, and its TCRdb copy is limited to in-frame clones, with some not included. This table has some 170,000 clones, 87% appearing once. The clonotype was recovered from an older woman with COVID-19, enrolled during active disease. The sample taken for sequencing was peripheral blood. This chain uses TRBV19 with TRBJ1-2, with TRBD1 matching 10 bases. The CDR3 here is CASSIGQGVTGGYTF. CDR3 nucleotide sequence: TGTGCCAGTAGTATCGGACAGGGGGTGACGGGAGGCTACACCTTC.